This T cell receptor (beta chain) was identified in a study of T cells in Graves' hyperthyroidism and ophthalmopathy. This clonotype has more than one count but fewer than ten. At one end the junction does not follow the germline gene, possibly because of a read error. Amplification of TCR beta CDR3 regions used RNA as the template. The HTBI set primed first-round TCR CDR3 RT-PCR. TCRdb re-called the multiplex PCR reads through MiXCR, storing one row per CDR3 protein. Of about 760,000 distinct CDR3 sequences detected, approximately 40% appear once; the ten largest clones hold 31%. The germline CDR1 and CDR2 sequences are SGHRS and YFSETQ. The CDR3 length is 16 residues.

This rearrangement joins TRBV5-1 to TRBJ2-2, with 11 bases fitting TRBD1. This sequence was found in a woman in her 40s with Graves' hyperthyroidism. The sequencing sample was made of blood. The CDR3 DNA reads TGTGCCAGTAGTTTCGGACAGGGGGCCGGCACCGGGGAGCTGTTTTTT. This translates into CASSFGQGAGTGELFF.